This passage covers 28 T cell receptor beta chains from one sample sequenced in a study of OX40 agonist ivuxolimab in advanced cancers. Sequenced by immunoSEQ multiplex PCR; TCRdb stores in-frame clones only, minus some. The data hold 20,000 or so clones, with 74% observed a single time. The sequencing used CD4+ or CD8+ T cells sorted from blood, collected in a trial of the OX40 agonist ivuxolimab. All receptors derive from an adult with an advanced solid tumor such as melanoma, head and neck, liver or kidney cancer.

This chain uses TRBV28 with TRBJ2-7; no reliable D call. V lost 3 bases to trimming and J lost 5 bases, with 17 bases between them. CDR3 length equals 15 residues. The V gene's germline CDR1 is MDHEN and CDR2 SYDVKM. In DNA, the CDR3 is TGTGCCAGCAGTTTCTTCGCACATATGGGCGACGAGCAGTACTTC. Its protein is CASSFFAHMGDEQYF.

This chain joins TRBV28 and TRBJ1-3, with no clear D. Germline V gene sequence: CDR1 MDHEN, CDR2 SYDVKM. The CDR3 length is 16 residues. V lost 2 bases to trimming and J lost 7 bases, with 18 bases between them. The CDR3 sequence is CASSLGVGSGGNTIYF. The DNA of the CDR3 is TGTGCCAGCAGTTTAGGGGTCGGTTCGGGAGGTAACACCATATATTTT.

This clone was observed a single time. The CDR3 here is CSVDPRGQPFTDTQYF. The CDR3 DNA reads as TGCAGCGTCGACCCACGGGGACAGCCTTTCACAGATACGCAGTATTTT. The V gene is TRBV29-1, the J gene TRBJ2-3; TRBD1 aligns across 7 bases. From germline, CDR1 is SQVTM and CDR2 ANQGSEA. The CDR3 totals 16 residues. V shed 6 bases and J 2 bases; nucleotides not matched to a gene: 14.

V usage is TRBV5-6 and J usage is TRBJ2-2, with no clear D. Deletions cut 3 bases from V and 6 bases from J, with 9 bases between. CDR3 length: 13 residues. Germline V gene sequence: CDR1 SGHDT, CDR2 YYEEEE. The CDR3 spells CASSSPSPGELFF. Written as DNA, the CDR3 is TGTGCCAGCAGCTCCCCTTCGCCCGGGGAGCTGTTTTTT.

The chain joins TRBV11-3 to TRBJ2-3, with 7 nucleotides matching TRBD1. V gave up 5 bases and J gave up 0 bases; unmatched junction bases: 8. The germline gives CDR1 SGHNT, CDR2 YENEEA. The CDR3 length is 16 residues. The CDR3 sequence is CASSPGDRASTDTQYF. CDR3 DNA: TGTGCCAGCAGCCCCGGAGACAGGGCCAGCACAGATACGCAGTATTTT.

The chain combines TRBV12-5 with TRBJ1-2, with D unresolved. CDR1 is LGHNT, CDR2 FRNRAP, per germline. The CDR3 extends over 12 amino acids. V was trimmed by 0 bases and J by 3 bases, leaving 2 bases between them. Here the CDR3 DNA reads TGTGCTAGTGGTTTGGTAGACTATGGCTACACCTTC. Its protein is CASGLVDYGYTF.

J is TRBJ2-5 and V is TRBV11-3, with TRBD1 matching 8 bases. The J call may be wrong; the DNA end is better matched by TRBJ2-7. The CDR3 has 15 residues. Germline lookup yields CDR1 SGHNT and CDR2 YENEEA. CDR3 coding DNA: TGTGCCAGCAGCTTTGGACAGGGCCAGAGTTACGAGCAGTACTTC. This codes for CASSFGQGQSYEQYF.

V and J are TRBV5-4 and TRBJ2-7; D is possibly TRBD1 or TRBD2 (5 bases each). Looked up from germline, CDR1 is SGHNT and CDR2 is YYREEE (reference sequence). The CDR3 consists of 15 residues. Trimming took 4 bases from V and 2 from J, leaving 16 bases between them. CDR3 in amino acids: CASSRRDGGTYEQYF. The CDR3 DNA is TGTGCCAGCAGCCGACGGGACGGAGGTACCTACGAGCAGTACTTC.

This chain connects TRBV19 to TRBJ1-5; no clear D gene. Trimming removed 3 bases from V and 6 bases from J, with 12 bases in between. This CDR3 spans 14 amino acids. CDR1 is LNHDA, CDR2 SQIVND, per germline (reference sequence). This CDR3 reads CASSISASGQPQHF. DNA of the CDR3: TGTGCCAGTAGTATCTCAGCTTCGGGTCAGCCCCAGCATTTT. Based on the CDR3 plus reference TRBV19 and TRBJ1-5, the full variable domain is DGGITQSPKYLFRKEGQNVTLSCEQNLNHDAMYWYRQDPGQGLRLIYYSQIVNDFQKGDIAEGYSVSREKKESFPLTVTSAQKNPTAFYLCASSISASGQPQHFGDGTRLSIL.

The J gene is TRBJ1-3, the V gene TRBV13, with TRBD1 identical over 7 bases. Germline CDR1 is PRHDT and CDR2 is FYEKMQ (reference sequence). The CDR3 has 14 amino acids. After removal of 3 bases from V and 4 bases from J, the junction contained 3 bases not matched to a gene. CDR3 in DNA: TGTGCCAGCAGCTTTCCACAGGGGGGAAACACCATATATTTT. As protein: CASSFPQGGNTIYF.

This rearrangement joins TRBV2 to TRBJ2-2, with a weak D call TRBD2 (5 bases). Germline CDR1 and CDR2: SNHLY and FYNNEI. V lost 10 bases, J lost 2 bases, and 11 bases lay in between. The CDR3 extends over 13 amino acids. The DNA for the CDR3 is TGTGCCACCCGGGATGATAACACCGGGGAGCTGTTTTTT. Residues: CATRDDNTGELFF.

The rearrangement links TRBV4-3 to TRBJ2-1, with 7 bases aligning to TRBD1. Germline CDR1 and CDR2: LGHNA and YSLEER. Trimming cost V 0 bases and J 5 bases; bases outside gene matches: 10. This CDR3 contains 17 residues. CDR3 nucleotides: TGCGCCAGCAGCCAAGACTACGGACAGGTTGGGGACAATGAGCAGTTCTTC. Translated: CASSQDYGQVGDNEQFF.

This clone appeared once. This sequence joins TRBV6-1 and TRBJ1-1; D unresolved. Germline V lookup: CDR1 MNHNS, CDR2 SASEGT. This CDR3 comprises 17 residues. V gave up 4 bases and J gave up 1 base, with 19 bases separating them. The CDR3 protein is CASSADPWGFENTEAFF. DNA for the CDR3: TGTGCCAGCAGTGCCGACCCGTGGGGATTTGAGAACACTGAAGCTTTCTTT.

This clone was observed at least ten times. CDR3 sequence: CASNLGGTEAFF. The CDR3 DNA reads as TGTGCCAGCAACCTGGGGGGCACTGAAGCTTTCTTT. The V call is TRBV7-9, the J call TRBJ1-1, with D perhaps TRBD1 (5 bases). V was clipped by 7 bases and J by 4 bases, with 10 bases between them. The CDR3 has 12 residues. Germline assignment: CDR1 SEHNR and CDR2 FQNEAQ (reference sequence).

CDR3 in amino acids: CASSSTDPSYEQYF. Here the CDR3 DNA reads TGTGCCAGCAGTTCCACGGACCCCTCCTACGAGCAGTACTTC. This rearrangement joins TRBV27 to TRBJ2-7; the D is unclear. Germline CDR1 is MNHEY and CDR2 is SMNVEV (reference sequence). V lost 4 bases, J lost 0 bases, and 10 bases lay in between. This CDR3 comprises 14 residues.

In nucleotides, the CDR3 is TGTGCCAGCAGCTTGGGGCAGCTCTGGGCTGAAGCTTTCTTT. Translated, it gives CASSLGQLWAEAFF. The rearrangement uses TRBV5-8 and TRBJ1-1; no clear D. Between the trimmed V and J ends, which lost 0 bases and 6 bases, there was a span of 12 bases. The germline V gene has CDR1 SGHTS and CDR2 YDEGEE. The CDR3 is made up of 14 amino acids.

The chain recombines TRBV7-2 with TRBJ1-2; maybe TRBD1 (6 bases). V lost 5 bases, J lost 4 bases, and 20 bases lay in between. Germline V gene sequence: CDR1 SGHTA, CDR2 FQGNSA. There are 16 residues in the CDR3. The CDR3 sequence is CASSPYYSDRLYGYTF. CDR3 DNA sequence: TGTGCCAGCAGCCCATACTACTCGGACAGACTCTATGGCTACACCTTC.

The genes are TRBV2 and TRBJ2-6; weak D call: TRBD1 (6 bases). V was cut by 8 bases and J by 13 bases, with 15 bases left in between. The V gene's germline CDR1 is SNHLY and CDR2 FYNNEI. The CDR3 has 12 residues. CDR3 nucleotides: TGTGCCAGCCGACCAGGGGTAGGGGTCCTGACTTTC. As protein: CASRPGVGVLTF.

This clone was seen a handful of times. The chain carries TRBV6-5 and TRBJ2-7, with 9 positions matching TRBD2. CDR3 length: 16 residues. With V trimmed by 2 bases and J by 2 bases, 7 bases remained unmatched. Germline lookup yields CDR1 MNHEY and CDR2 SVGAGI. The CDR3 DNA follows: TGTGCCAGCAGTTACCCATCTAGCGGGGCAACCTACGAGCAGTACTTC. Amino acids: CASSYPSSGATYEQYF.

This sequence joins TRBV7-2 and TRBJ2-7; 11 positions agree with TRBD2. Germline values: CDR1 SGHTA, CDR2 FQGNSA. V shed 8 bases and J 3 bases; nucleotides not matched to a gene: 9. CDR3 size: 15 residues. CDR3 sequence (DNA): TGTGCCAGCCGACTCTCTAGCGGGAGGTACTACGAGCAGTACTTC. Translating it yields CASRLSSGRYYEQYF.

The sample holds one count of this clone. The J gene is TRBJ2-4, the V gene TRBV29-1; possibly TRBD1 for D (6 bases). Trimming shortened V by 1 base and J by 1 base, and 8 bases separated the two germline ends. CDR1 is SQVTM, CDR2 ANQGSEA, per germline. The CDR3 contains 14 residues. The CDR3 DNA follows: TGCAGCGTTGAAGCAGGGGAGGCCAAAAACATTCAGTACTTC. Protein product: CSVEAGEAKNIQYF.

The chain has TRBV9 and TRBJ2-2; D perhaps matches TRBD1 (5 bases). The germline V gene has CDR1 SGDLS and CDR2 YYNGEE. The CDR3 length is 14 residues. Trimming left V 5 bases short and J 3 bases short, with 11 bases between. The CDR3 is CASRGLLDTGELFF. CDR3 DNA sequence: TGTGCCAGCAGGGGGCTCTTGGACACCGGGGAGCTGTTTTTT.

The rearrangement uses TRBV5-3 and TRBJ2-2; D is uncertain. TRBV5-3 is an ORF; its function is uncertain. CDR3 length: 14 amino acids. V was trimmed by 0 bases and J by 4 bases, leaving 7 bases between them. CDR3: CARSLVSFTGELFF. CDR3 nucleotide sequence: TGTGCCAGAAGCTTGGTGAGTTTCACCGGGGAGCTGTTTTTT.

CDR3 amino acids: CASSPSTSGGIEQYF. The DNA for the CDR3 is TGTGCCAGCAGCCCATCGACTAGCGGGGGGATCGAGCAGTACTTC. The chain carries TRBV11-2 and TRBJ2-7; the match to TRBD2 covers 13 bases. Germline CDR1 is SGHAT and CDR2 is FQNNGV. Trimming at V came to 5 bases and at J to 6 bases, leaving 7 bases not matched to a gene. CDR3 length equals 15 residues.

The rearrangement joins TRBV4-1 to TRBJ1-5, with D possibly being TRBD1 (6 bases). The CDR3 spans 15 residues. V dropped 1 base and J dropped 1 base, with 8 bases sitting between them. Per germline, CDR1 MGHRA and CDR2 YSYEKL. CDR3 coding DNA: TGCGCCAGCAGCCAAGGGACAGTCAGCAATCAGCCCCAGCATTTT. Residues: CASSQGTVSNQPQHF.

The rearrangement links TRBV19 to TRBJ2-7; D may be TRBD1 (6 bases). Germline V gives CDR1 LNHDA, CDR2 SQIVND (reference sequence). This CDR3 has 16 amino acids. V was cut by 5 bases and J by 3 bases, with 20 bases left in between. The CDR3 coding sequence is TGTGCCAGTAGTGTACCCACAGGGTTCGGAATCTACGAGCAGTACTTC. Its protein is CASSVPTGFGIYEQYF.

This chain joins TRBV29-1 and TRBJ2-1; D is unclear. Looked up from germline, CDR1 is SQVTM and CDR2 is ANQGSEA. V gave up 7 bases and J gave up 5 bases, with 9 bases separating them. CDR3 length: 11 residues. The CDR3, as DNA: TGCAGCGCACAAGTTGACAATGAGCAGTTCTTC. Protein product: CSAQVDNEQFF.

This clone was seen only once. The chain links TRBV7-6 to TRBJ2-3; D might be TRBD1 (8 bases). V was trimmed by 0 bases and J by 4 bases, leaving 26 bases between them. CDR3 length: 20 amino acids. Germline assignment: CDR1 SGHVS and CDR2 FNYEAQ. The CDR3 DNA reads TGTGCCAGCAGCTTAGCCATACCCGGTTGGACAGGGAGGGAGGCAGATACGCAGTATTTT. Amino acid sequence: CASSLAIPGWTGREADTQYF.